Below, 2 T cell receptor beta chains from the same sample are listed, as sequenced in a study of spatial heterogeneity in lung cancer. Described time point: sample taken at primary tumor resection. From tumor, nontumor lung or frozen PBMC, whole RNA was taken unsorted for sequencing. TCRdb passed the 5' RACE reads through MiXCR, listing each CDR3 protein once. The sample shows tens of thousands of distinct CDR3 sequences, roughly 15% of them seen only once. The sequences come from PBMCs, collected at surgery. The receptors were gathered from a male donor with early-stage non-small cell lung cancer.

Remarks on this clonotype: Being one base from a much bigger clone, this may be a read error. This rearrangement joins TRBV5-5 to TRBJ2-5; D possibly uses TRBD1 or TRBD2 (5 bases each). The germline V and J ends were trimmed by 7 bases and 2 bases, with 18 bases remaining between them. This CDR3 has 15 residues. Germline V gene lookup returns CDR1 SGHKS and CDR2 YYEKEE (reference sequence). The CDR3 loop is CASGAGPGRQETQYF. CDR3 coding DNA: TGTGCCAGCGGCGCCGGCCCGGGGCGGCAAGAGACCCAGTACTTC.

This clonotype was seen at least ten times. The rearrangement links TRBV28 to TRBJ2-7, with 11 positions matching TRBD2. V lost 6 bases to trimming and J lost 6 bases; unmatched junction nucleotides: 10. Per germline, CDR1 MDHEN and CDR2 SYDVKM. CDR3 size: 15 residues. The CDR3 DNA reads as TGTGCCAGCAGCCTTACCCCTAGCGGGAGGACCGAGCAGTACTTC. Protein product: CASSLTPSGRTEQYF. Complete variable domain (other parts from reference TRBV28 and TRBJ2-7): DVKVTQSSRYLVKRTGEKVFLECVQDMDHENMFWYRQDPGLGLRLIYFSYDVKMKEKGDIPEGYSVSREKKERFSLILESASTNQTSMYLCASSLTPSGRTEQYFGPGTRLTVT.